The clone carrying this T cell receptor beta chain has a single count. The data derive from a study of CD8 T cells in Susac syndrome. An input of about 0.5 to 1 ug of RNA was subjected to reverse transcription using random hexamers. The amplification used immunoSEQ multiplex PCR on TCR beta CDR3; it spanned 54 Vbeta and 13 Jbeta. Each CDR3 protein gets one entry after TCRdb re-called the immunoSEQ multiplex PCR reads with MiXCR. The sample has roughly 200,000 distinct CDR3 sequences, under 95% seen once. Healthy donors served as age- and sex-matched controls. FACS was used to enrich TEMRA cells, whereas the CD8+ and CD4+ T cells were obtained by negative isolation. This receptor was taken from a human donor in good health. Sequencing was done on a sample of CD4+ T cells from PBMCs.

CDR3 sequence (DNA): TGTGCCAGCACCCTCCGGAATAGCCAGGGCAATGAGCAGTTCTTC. It specifies CASTLRNSQGNEQFF. The V and J genes are TRBV27 and TRBJ2-1; D perhaps matches TRBD1 (5 bases). CDR3 length: 15 residues. The V end was cut by 7 bases, the J end by 6 bases, with 19 bases between. Germline CDR1 is MNHEY and CDR2 is SMNVEV (reference sequence).